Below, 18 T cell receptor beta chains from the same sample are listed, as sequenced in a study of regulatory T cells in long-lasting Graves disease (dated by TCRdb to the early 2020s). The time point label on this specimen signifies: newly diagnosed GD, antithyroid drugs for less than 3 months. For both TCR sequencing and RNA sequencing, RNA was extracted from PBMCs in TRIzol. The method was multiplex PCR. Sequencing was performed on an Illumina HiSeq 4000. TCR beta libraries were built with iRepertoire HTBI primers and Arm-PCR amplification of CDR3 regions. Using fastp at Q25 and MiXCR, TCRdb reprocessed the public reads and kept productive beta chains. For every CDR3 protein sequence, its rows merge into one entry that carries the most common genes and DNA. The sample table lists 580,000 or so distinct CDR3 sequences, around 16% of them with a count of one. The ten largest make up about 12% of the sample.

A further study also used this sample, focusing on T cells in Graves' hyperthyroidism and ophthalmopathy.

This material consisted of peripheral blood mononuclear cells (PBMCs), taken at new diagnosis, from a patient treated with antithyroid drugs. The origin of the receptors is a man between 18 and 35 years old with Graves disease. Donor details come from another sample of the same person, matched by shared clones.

The chain's CDR3 is CASSPALGTGELFF. The CDR3 DNA is TGTGCCAGCAGCCCGGCCCTGGGGACCGGGGAGCTGTTTTTT. The V and J genes are TRBV7-3 and TRBJ2-2; D not resolved. This CDR3 is built from 14 residues. Trimming removed 5 bases from V and 5 bases from J, with 12 bases in between. CDR1 is SGHTA, CDR2 FQGTGA, per germline.

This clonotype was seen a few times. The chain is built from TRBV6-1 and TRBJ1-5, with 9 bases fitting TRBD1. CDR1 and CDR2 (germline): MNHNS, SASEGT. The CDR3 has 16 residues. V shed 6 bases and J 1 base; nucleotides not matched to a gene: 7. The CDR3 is CASSHWTGESNQPQHF. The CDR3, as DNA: TGTGCCAGCAGCCACTGGACAGGGGAAAGCAATCAGCCCCAGCATTTT.

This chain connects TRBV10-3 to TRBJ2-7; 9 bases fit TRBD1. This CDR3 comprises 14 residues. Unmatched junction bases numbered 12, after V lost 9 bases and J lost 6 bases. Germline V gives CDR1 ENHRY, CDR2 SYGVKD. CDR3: CAIQTGTGSREQYF. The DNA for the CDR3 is TGTGCCATACAGACCGGGACAGGGAGCCGCGAGCAGTACTTC.

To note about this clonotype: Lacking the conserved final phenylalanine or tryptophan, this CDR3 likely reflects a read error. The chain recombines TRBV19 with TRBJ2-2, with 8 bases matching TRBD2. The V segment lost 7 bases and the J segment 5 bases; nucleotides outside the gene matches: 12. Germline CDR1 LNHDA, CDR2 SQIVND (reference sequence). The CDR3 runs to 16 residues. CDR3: CASKRAGLVGTGELFL. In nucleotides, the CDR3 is TGTGCCAGTAAAAGGGCGGGACTAGTCGGTACCGGGGAGCTGTTTTTG.

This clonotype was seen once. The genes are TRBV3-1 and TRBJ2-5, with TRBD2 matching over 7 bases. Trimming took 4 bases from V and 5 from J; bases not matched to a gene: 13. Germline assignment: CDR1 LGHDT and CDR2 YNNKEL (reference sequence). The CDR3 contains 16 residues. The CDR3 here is CASSPPSGLPIETQYF. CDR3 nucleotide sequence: TGTGCCAGCAGCCCACCTTCGGGACTACCAATTGAGACCCAGTACTTC.

The DNA of the CDR3 is TGTGCCAGCAGCTGGGGGACAGGGCGTAATTCACCCCTCCACTTT. It translates to CASSWGTGRNSPLHF. This chain joins TRBV7-8 and TRBJ1-6, with TRBD1 matching 9 bases. There are 15 residues in the CDR3. V was pared by 4 bases and J by 6 bases, with 4 bases of the junction left unmatched. CDR1 and CDR2 from the germline V gene are SGHVS and FQNEAQ.

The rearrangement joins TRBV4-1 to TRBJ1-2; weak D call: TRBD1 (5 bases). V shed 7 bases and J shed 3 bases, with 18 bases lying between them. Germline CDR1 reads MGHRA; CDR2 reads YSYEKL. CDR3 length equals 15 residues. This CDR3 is CASNARRRGDYGYTF. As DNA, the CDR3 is TGCGCCAGCAACGCCCGCCGGAGGGGAGACTATGGCTACACCTTC.

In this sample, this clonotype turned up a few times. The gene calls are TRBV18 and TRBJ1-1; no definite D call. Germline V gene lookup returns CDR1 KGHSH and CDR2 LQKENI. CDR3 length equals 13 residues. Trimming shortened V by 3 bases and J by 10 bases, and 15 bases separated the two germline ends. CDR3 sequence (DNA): TGTGCCAGCTCACCCAAATTAACCATGGGAGCTTTCTTT. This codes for CASSPKLTMGAFF.

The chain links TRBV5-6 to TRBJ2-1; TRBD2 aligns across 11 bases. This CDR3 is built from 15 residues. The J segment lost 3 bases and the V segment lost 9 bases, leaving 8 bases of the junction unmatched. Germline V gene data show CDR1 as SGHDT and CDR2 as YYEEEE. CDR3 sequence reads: CATMTSGTRYNEQFF. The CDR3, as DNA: TGTGCCACCATGACTAGCGGGACCCGCTACAATGAGCAGTTCTTC. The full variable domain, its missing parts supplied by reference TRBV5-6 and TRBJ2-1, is DAGVTQSPTHLIKTRGQQVTLRCSPKSGHDTVSWYQQALGQGPQFIFQYYEEEERQRGNFPDRFSGHQFPNYSSELNVNALLLGDSALYLCATMTSGTRYNEQFFGPGTRLTVL.

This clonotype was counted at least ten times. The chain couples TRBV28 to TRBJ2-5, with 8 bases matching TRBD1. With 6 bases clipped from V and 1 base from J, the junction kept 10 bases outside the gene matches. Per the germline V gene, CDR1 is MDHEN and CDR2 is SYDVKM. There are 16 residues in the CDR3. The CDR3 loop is CASRFIFDRGQETQYF. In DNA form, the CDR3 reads TGTGCCAGCAGATTTATATTTGACAGGGGCCAAGAGACCCAGTACTTC.

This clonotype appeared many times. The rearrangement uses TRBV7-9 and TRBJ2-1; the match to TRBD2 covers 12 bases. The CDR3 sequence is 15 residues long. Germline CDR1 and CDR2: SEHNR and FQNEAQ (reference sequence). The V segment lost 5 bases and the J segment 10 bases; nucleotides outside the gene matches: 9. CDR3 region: CASSPLGLAGTEQFF. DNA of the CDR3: TGTGCCAGCAGCCCGTTAGGACTAGCGGGAACAGAGCAGTTCTTC.

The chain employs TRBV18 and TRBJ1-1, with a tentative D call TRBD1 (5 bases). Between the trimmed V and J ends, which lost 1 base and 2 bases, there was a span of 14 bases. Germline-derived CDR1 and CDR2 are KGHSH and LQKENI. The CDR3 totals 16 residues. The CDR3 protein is CASSPRGGTGNTEAFF. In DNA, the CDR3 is TGTGCCAGCTCACCACGGGGTGGGACGGGCAACACTGAAGCTTTCTTT.

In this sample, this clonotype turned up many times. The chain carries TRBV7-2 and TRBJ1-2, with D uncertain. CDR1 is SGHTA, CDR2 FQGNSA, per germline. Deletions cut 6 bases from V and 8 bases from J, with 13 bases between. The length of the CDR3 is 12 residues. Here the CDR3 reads CASSIGRGGYTF. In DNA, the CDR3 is TGTGCCAGCAGTATAGGACGGGGAGGCTACACCTTC.

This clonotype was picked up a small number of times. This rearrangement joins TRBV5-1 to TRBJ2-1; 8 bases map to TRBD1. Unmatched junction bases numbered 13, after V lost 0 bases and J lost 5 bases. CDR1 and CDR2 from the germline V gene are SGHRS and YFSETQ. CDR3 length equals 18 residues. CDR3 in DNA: TGCGCCAGCAGCTTGGAGTGGACAGGGTACGGATATAACAATGAGCAGTTCTTC. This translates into CASSLEWTGYGYNNEQFF.

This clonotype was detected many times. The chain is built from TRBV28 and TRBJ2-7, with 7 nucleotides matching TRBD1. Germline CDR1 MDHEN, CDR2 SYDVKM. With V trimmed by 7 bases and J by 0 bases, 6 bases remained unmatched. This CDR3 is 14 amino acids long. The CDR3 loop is CASIDRDSSYEQYF. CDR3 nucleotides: TGTGCCAGCATCGACCGGGACAGCTCCTACGAGCAGTACTTC. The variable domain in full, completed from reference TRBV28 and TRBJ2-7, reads DVKVTQSSRYLVKRTGEKVFLECVQDMDHENMFWYRQDPGLGLRLIYFSYDVKMKEKGDIPEGYSVSREKKERFSLILESASTNQTSMYLCASIDRDSSYEQYFGPGTRLTVT.

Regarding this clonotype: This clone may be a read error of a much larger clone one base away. The CDR3 nucleotides are TGTGTCAGCAGCCTATCCCAAGACTGGCACACCATATATTTT. Protein: CVSSLSQDWHTIYF. This chain links TRBV12-3 or TRBV12-4 with TRBJ1-3; D gene ambiguous. The CDR3 is 14 residues long.

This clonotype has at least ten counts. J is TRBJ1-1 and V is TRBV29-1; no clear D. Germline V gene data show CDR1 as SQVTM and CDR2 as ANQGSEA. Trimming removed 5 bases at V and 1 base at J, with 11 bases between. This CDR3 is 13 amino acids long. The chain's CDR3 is CSVTPLGNTEAFF. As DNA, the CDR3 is TGCAGCGTTACGCCCCTGGGGAACACTGAAGCTTTCTTT.

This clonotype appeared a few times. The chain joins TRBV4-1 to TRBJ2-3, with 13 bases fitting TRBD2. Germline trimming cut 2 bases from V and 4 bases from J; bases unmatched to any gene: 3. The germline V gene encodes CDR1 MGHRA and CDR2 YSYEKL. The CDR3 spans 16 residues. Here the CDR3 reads CASSQPTSGRADTQYF. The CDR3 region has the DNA TGCGCCAGCAGCCAACCCACTAGCGGGAGGGCAGATACGCAGTATTTT.